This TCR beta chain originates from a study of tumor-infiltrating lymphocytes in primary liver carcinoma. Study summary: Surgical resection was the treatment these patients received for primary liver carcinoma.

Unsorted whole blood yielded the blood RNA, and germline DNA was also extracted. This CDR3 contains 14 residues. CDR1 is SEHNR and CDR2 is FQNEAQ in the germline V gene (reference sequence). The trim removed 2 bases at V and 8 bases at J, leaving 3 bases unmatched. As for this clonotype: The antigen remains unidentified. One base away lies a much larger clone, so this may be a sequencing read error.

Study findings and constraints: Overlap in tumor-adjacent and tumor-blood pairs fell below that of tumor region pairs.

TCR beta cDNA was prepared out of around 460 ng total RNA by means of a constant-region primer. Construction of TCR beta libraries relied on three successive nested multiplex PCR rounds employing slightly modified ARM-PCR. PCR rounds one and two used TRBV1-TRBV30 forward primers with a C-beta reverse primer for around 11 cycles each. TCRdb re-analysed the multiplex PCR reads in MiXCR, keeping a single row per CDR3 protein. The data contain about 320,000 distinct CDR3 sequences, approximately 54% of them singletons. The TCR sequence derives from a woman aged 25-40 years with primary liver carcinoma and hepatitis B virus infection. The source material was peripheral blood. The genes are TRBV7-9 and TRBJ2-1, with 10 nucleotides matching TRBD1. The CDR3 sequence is CASSLRDRGDEQFF. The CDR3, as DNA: TGTGCCAGCAGCTTAAGGGACAGGGGCGATGAGCAGTTCTTC.